Given below is one T cell receptor beta chain in context. Germline V gene lookup returns CDR1 GTSNPN and CDR2 SVGIG (reference sequence). V dropped 1 base and J dropped 8; count of bases not matched to a gene: 7. The CDR3 totals 13 residues. The sample originates from a study of tumor T cells in aggressive B-cell lymphoma. TCRdb keeps only in-frame clones here, not all; method: immunoSEQ multiplex PCR. The sample records around 1,700 clones, approximately 95% being singletons. This clonotype was sampled from an adult with diffuse large B cell lymphoma. Some clones in this sample may be carry-over from other donors' samples. The sequencing sample was made of tumor tissue. The chain joins TRBV30 to TRBJ1-2; 7 nucleotides line up with TRBD1. The CDR3 region is CAWSEVGGSGYTF. The CDR3 nucleotides read TGTGCCTGGAGTGAAGTAGGGGGCTCAGGCTACACCTTC.